This T cell receptor beta chain came from a study of cytomegalovirus exposure and HLA in healthy donors. The primer mix had 60 Vbeta and 13 Jbeta primers. The table came from immunoSEQ multiplex PCR; TCRdb's copy has only in-frame clones and leaves some out. The table records about 210,000 clones, almost 80% of them present only once. The sequence was collected from a male donor in good health and CMV-seronegative. The material sequenced was PBMCs.

The CDR3 bases are TGTGCCAGCAGACAAGCGGGTGACTATGGCTACACCTTC. This gives the protein CASRQAGDYGYTF. The rearrangement links TRBV7-9 to TRBJ1-2; D unclear. V lost 6 bases and J lost 3, with 11 bases in between. The germline gives CDR1 SEHNR, CDR2 FQNEAQ (reference sequence). The CDR3 spans 13 residues.